This T cell receptor beta chain comes out of a study of T cell repertoires in cytomegalovirus infection. Study-level information: Well-studied HLA-B-restricted CMV epitopes were used in the study alongside recently identified HLA-C-restricted ones.

Of note for this clonotype: The antigen is undetermined.

TCRdb redid the calling of the reads with MiXCR, one entry per CDR3 protein. The table has about 830,000 distinct CDR3 sequences, 30% to 35% seen once. CDR1 is MNHNS and CDR2 is SASEGT in the germline V gene. The V gene lost 2 bases and the J gene lost 9 bases, with 16 bases spanning the gap. The CDR3 loop spans 14 amino acids. The sequence came from a human donor in good health (CMV status not recorded). Some clones in this sample may be carry-over from other donors' samples. This chain links TRBV6-1 with TRBJ1-1; D might be TRBD1 (5 bases). The specimen comprised cultured CD8+ T cells from PBMCs, sampled from culture after CMV antigen stimulation. The CDR3 coding sequence is TGTGCCAGCAGTGAAAACCGGGACGGGGGTAAAGCTTTCTTT. It is translated as CASSENRDGGKAFF.